The entry below gives a single T cell receptor (beta chain) sequence along with its context. What antigen it recognizes has not been identified. Base qualities are missing; no much larger clone stands one base away. In total, 630 or so healthy bone marrow donors made up the cohort. At the time of sampling, every cohort member was nominally healthy, though immune exposures that went unrecorded were likely present. The donor tested CMV seronegative, placing the donor among the 350 to 400 seronegative members of the cohort. Every donor gave a peripheral blood sample, and the peripheral blood mononuclear cells from that sample were used for TCR beta sequencing. Genomic DNA was extracted from the blood cell samples with the Qiagen DNeasy Blood Extraction Kit. The data originate from a study of cytomegalovirus exposure and HLA in healthy donors (dated by TCRdb to between 2016 and 2019). Describing the broader study: In an earlier analysis of roughly 590 of the donors, about 270 Gb of sequence data and some 100 million unique TCR beta sequences from 150 million to 200 million T cells were reported. Roughly 300 gigabases of sequencing data and around 80 million unique TCR sequences made up an early release that covered over 550 HLA-typed donors. Among the roughly 400 genotyped donors, about 83% belonged to the genetic ancestry cluster associated with self-reported Caucasian donors. The study aimed to test whether cataloging public T cell receptors could reveal signatures of past pathogen exposure. The T cell repertoires of 666 subjects were profiled by immunosequencing and related to cytomegalovirus serostatus. A separate validation cohort of more than 100 different subjects was used in addition to the 666-subject first cohort. To predict cytomegalovirus infection status, the study brought together high-throughput TCR immunosequencing, statistical association of individual TCRs with disease status, and machine learning. A later analysis re-analyzed previously published TCR beta repertoires from several hundred donors and added high-resolution HLA genotyping to study TCR occurrence patterns. Rather than drawing on any new phenotypic data, the later analysis identified candidate immune exposures from TCR beta sequences and the way those sequences occurred across donors. To decide whether each TCR beta V gene segment behaved as functional or pseudogenic, an earlier analysis of some 570 of the donors relied on high-throughput TCR beta sequencing. Donor age, sex, ethnicity and CMV serostatus were compiled together with the repertoire data. A later genetic analysis used genome-wide SNP genotypes for 398 of the 666 donors, treating that subset as a discovery cohort. Every discovery cohort repertoire had been produced on one sequencing platform. Class I and class II HLA loci were covered by the typing at four-digit resolution. The number of typed donors differed by locus: about 620-640 for A, B, C, DRB1 and DQB1; approximately 520 for DQA1; around 610 for DPA1; and 400 to 480 for DPB1. Four to six DR-DQ haplotypes were handled as single units for association and clustering, since linkage in the cohort was strong. On average, roughly 200,000 unique TCR beta nucleotide sequences were sequenced per donor among several hundred genotyped donors of the cohort, with roughly 18% of those sequences being non-productive.

Libraries were made using the immunoSEQ multiplex PCR assay. A mixture of 60 forward primers for TCR Vbeta segments and 13 reverse primers for TCR Jbeta segments was used in the multiplex PCR. The CDR3 region of rearranged TCR beta genes was amplified from genomic DNA by a multiplex PCR assay. On the Illumina HiSeq System, the amplified TCR beta libraries were sequenced as 87-base-pair reads. The paper's data handling went like this. Across the roughly 640 repertoires, a later analysis counted 75 million to 90 million unique TCR beta chains, 9.5 million to 12 million of which were shared by at least two donors. To remove PCR and sequencing errors, raw reads were error-corrected and collapsed into unique sequences using a nearest-neighbor algorithm that merged closely related sequences. CDR3 sequences were aligned to IMGT reference sequences to assign V, D and J gene segments. For a sequence to be retained, a match of at least six nucleotides was required to both a V gene segment and a J gene segment. Rearrangements were classified as productive when the CDR3 lacked stop codons and remained in frame with V and J, and all other rearrangements were classified as non-productive. Following IMGT convention, CDR3 was defined as the stretch from the second conserved V-encoded cysteine up to the conserved J-encoded phenylalanine. The earlier analysis of roughly 590 of the donors excluded sequences that lacked an unambiguous match to a single V gene segment. An earlier analysis of 500 to 700 of the donors classified V segments as functional when productive rearrangements were above 56.7% and as segregating when the standard deviation between donors was above 5%. A statistical classification framework was built to diagnose cytomegalovirus status from the catalog of TCR beta chain sequences. In a later analysis, V and J genes were assigned by comparing TCR nucleotide sequences against IMGT/GENE-DB human TR gene sequences. The TCRdist pipeline was used in a later analysis to assign CDR3 sequences and most-parsimonious VDJ recombination scenarios. In a later analysis, every TCR beta chain was defined by the combination of its CDR3 amino acid sequence and its V-gene family, and reads without a unique V-gene family were dropped. To address suspected cross-contamination and a sequencing artifact, a later analysis removed around 600 highly shared, low-generation-probability nucleotide sequences. In a later analysis, a clonal expansion index was calculated for each public chain from normalized within-repertoire ranks of inferred template counts. In a later analysis, generation probabilities were computed using a VDJ recombination model fitted to out-of-frame rearrangements, and the results were checked against IGoR. In a later analysis, hypergeometric tests were used to score TCR-TCR, TCR-HLA and TCR-CMV co-occurrence, with a repertoire-size bias correction applied to TCR pairs. False discovery rates were estimated in a later analysis by permuting HLA or CMV assignments 20 times. In a later analysis, co-occurring TCRs were grouped using DBSCAN, and TCRdist sequence similarity was added for clustering within HLA-allele-positive subsets. Co-occurrence clustering excluded repertoires with fewer than 30,000 or more than 120,000 public chains, plus five with anomalous nucleotide sharing. As stored in TCRdb, this immuneACCESS dataset retains in-frame rearrangements with V and J assigned. A fraction of the clones does not appear; measured against another copy, unresolved V genes explain less than half of the discrepancy, and the remainder lacks a known reason. V, J and clone size are those of that table, while D and trimming were read from the DNA. The sample profile shows fewer than 45,000 clones; 80% of them were found once. Around 5.8% of the sample comes from the top ten.

Measured from the cysteine to the phenylalanine, the CDR3 is 12 residues long. Left in the record is the CDR3 DNA by itself, 36 bases read in frame from the first base. The germline V gene sets CDR1 to SQVTM and CDR2 to ANQGSEA. Ends trimmed: V by 7 bases, J by 4 bases; bases unmatched to a gene: 2. The study at large found these results: The sequencing pipeline was judged likely to have produced a cluster of highly shared sequence variants as a technical artifact. In both the original and validation cohorts, the classifier was reported to diagnose cytomegalovirus status with high specificity and sensitivity. According to a later analysis, TCR association rates differed among HLA loci, with DRB1 alleles showing the most associated TCRs and HLA-C alleles showing the fewest. According to a later analysis, most CMV-associated TCR beta chains appeared to be HLA-restricted, and the HLA associations seemed to be driven largely by CMV exposure. In the study, some 160 TCR beta chains were listed as associated with cytomegalovirus. A few of the identified cytomegalovirus-associated TCR beta chains were confirmed in vitro to be specific for cytomegalovirus antigens. Presence/absence analyses assumed roughly uniform sequencing depth across donors, an assumption that may not hold. The only immune exposure information available for the cohort was CMV serostatus. The earlier analysis of approximately 590 of the donors excluded approximately 15 rarely observed V segments, including chromosome 9 orphons, because counts were too low. In a later genetic analysis, a missense DCLRE1C variant was associated with V-gene and J-gene trimming of TCR beta chains, and the association was replicated in an independent cohort. The authors suggested that the approach could potentially be generalized to other disease states and immunological phenotypes. A further reported finding was that TCR beta sequences accurately predicted the HLA-A and HLA-B alleles for most subjects in the first cohort. Because the 87-base-pair reads could not distinguish some IMGT-functional V segments, including TRBV6-2 and TRBV6-3, those segments were excluded. Linkage disequilibrium might explain the correlated functional status among segregating V segments, but an unknown experimental factor could not be excluded. An earlier analysis of around 540 of the donors showed that most TCR beta V segments appeared in productive rearrangements either about 87% or about 30% of the time, which broadly matched IMGT annotations. Compared with equally common non-associated chains, HLA-associated TCR beta chains in a later analysis were more clonally expanded and had lower generation probabilities. Most TCR sequences were seen in very few donors, while some public TCRs were found in many individuals. When HLA alleles, especially DR and DQ, strongly co-occurred, attributing TCR associations to individual alleles was difficult. Compared with the approximately 670-donor mean, donors in an Asian-associated ancestry cluster had fewer N-insertions in productive TCRs, according to a later genetic analysis. Because HLA typing was missing for some donors at each locus, association tests included only the typed subset. Several of the top co-occurrence clusters appeared to be linked to parvovirus B19, influenza, CMV and Epstein-Barr virus, according to a later analysis. In a later analysis, some 17,000 TCR beta sequences were associated with specific HLA alleles at a false discovery rate of 0.05. The cohort was sequenced for TCR beta chains only, and without alpha or paired-chain data the features that could be detected were limited.

Material for sequencing was PBMCs. The chain couples TRBV29-1 to TRBJ1-4; TRBD1 matches 8 bases in the middle. This receptor was taken from a male donor in good health and CMV-seronegative. The CDR3 region reads CSAGQGNEKLFF. The nucleotides are TGCAGCGCAGGACAGGGTAATGAAAAACTGTTTTTT.